This T cell receptor beta chain was sequenced during a study of blood T cell repertoires in COVID-19. At the level of the study: Samples of COVID-19 (acute and convalescent) were obtained from the United States, Italy and Spain. PBMCs, B-cell-depleted T cells, or T cells provided the cDNA or gDNA that made up the material.

The CDR3 consists of 17 residues. J gave up 6 bases and V 4 bases, and 10 bases lay outside the gene matches. The germline gives CDR1 MNHNS, CDR2 SASEGT. Per the original methods: Counts of nucleated cells, estimated from reference gene primer amplification, were obtained. TCRdb's table, derived via immunoSEQ multiplex PCR, lists solely in-frame clones and lacks some. V, J and clone size are taken as reported in that table, and D and trimming were inferred from the DNA itself. The data show 350,000 to 450,000 clones, 89% seen once. This rearrangement joins TRBV6-1 to TRBJ2-2, with TRBD2 matching over 11 bases. Input material: peripheral blood. The TCR comes from a middle-aged man with acute or convalescent COVID-19. CDR3 region: CASSAGLAAVGAGELFF. The DNA for the CDR3 is TGTGCCAGCAGTGCGGGACTAGCGGCAGTCGGGGCCGGGGAGCTGTTTTTT.